This T cell receptor beta chain was sequenced in a study of blood T cell repertoires in COVID-19. Sequencing was performed with immunoSEQ multiplex PCR; in TCRdb, only in-frame clones are kept and a portion is missing. The sample comprises 40,000 to 55,000 clones, 70% to 85% of which are singletons, and 7.5% to 8.5% rests with the top ten. The CDR3 covers 15 residues. Losses at the gene ends were 2 bases for V and 5 bases for J; bases not matched to a gene: 6. Per the germline V gene, CDR1 is MNHEY and CDR2 is SMNVEV (reference sequence). Sequenced material: peripheral blood. The V gene is TRBV27, the J gene TRBJ2-7; 10 bases fit TRBD2. The receptor was isolated from a human donor in a cohort sampled during active COVID-19. CDR3 protein: CASSLRGLAFNEQYF. The CDR3 nucleotides are TGTGCCAGCAGTTTACGGGGACTAGCGTTTAACGAGCAGTACTTC.